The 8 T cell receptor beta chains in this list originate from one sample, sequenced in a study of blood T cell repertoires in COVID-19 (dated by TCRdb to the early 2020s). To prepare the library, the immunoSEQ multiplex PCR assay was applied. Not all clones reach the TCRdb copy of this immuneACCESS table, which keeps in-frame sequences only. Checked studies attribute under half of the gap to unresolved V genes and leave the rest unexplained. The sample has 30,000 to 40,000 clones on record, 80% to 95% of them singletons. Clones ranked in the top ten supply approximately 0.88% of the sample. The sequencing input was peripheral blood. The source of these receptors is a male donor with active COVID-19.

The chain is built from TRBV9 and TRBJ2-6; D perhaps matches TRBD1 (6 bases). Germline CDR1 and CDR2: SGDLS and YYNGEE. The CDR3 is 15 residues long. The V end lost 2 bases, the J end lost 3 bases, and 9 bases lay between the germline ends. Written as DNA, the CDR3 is TGTGCCAGCAGCGTCAGGGGCGGTGGGGCCAACGTCCTGACTTTC. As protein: CASSVRGGGANVLTF.

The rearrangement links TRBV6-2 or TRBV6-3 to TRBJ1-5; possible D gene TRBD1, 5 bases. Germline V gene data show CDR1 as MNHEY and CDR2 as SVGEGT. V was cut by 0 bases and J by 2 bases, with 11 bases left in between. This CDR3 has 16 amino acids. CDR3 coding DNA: TGTGCCAGCAGTTACTCTGGCAGGGCCGGCAATCAGCCCCAGCATTTT. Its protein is CASSYSGRAGNQPQHF.

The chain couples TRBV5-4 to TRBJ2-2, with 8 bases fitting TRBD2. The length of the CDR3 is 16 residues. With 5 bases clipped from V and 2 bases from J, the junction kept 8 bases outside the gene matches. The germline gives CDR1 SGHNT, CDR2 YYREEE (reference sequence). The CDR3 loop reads CASRLGGGRNTGELFF. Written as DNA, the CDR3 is TGTGCCAGCAGACTCGGGGGGGGCCGTAACACCGGGGAGCTGTTTTTT.

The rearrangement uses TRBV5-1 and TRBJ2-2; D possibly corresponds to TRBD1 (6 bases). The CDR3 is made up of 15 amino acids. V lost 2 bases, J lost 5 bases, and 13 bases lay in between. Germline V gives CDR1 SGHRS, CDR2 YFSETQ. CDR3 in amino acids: CASSFRDTRTGELFF. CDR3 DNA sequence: TGCGCCAGCAGCTTCCGGGACACTCGTACCGGGGAGCTGTTTTTT.

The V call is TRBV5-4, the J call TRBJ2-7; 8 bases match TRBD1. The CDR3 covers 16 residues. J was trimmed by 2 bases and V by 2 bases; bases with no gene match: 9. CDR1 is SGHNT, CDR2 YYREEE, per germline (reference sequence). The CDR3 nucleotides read TGTGCCAGCAGCTTAGGTACTGGGACAGGTGCCTACGAGCAGTACTTC. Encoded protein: CASSLGTGTGAYEQYF.

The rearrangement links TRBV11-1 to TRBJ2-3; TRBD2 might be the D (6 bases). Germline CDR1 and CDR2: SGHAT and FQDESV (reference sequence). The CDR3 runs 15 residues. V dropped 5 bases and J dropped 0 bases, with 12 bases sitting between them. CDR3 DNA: TGTGCCAGCAGCCCGGGACTGCCGAGCACAGATACGCAGTATTTT. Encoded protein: CASSPGLPSTDTQYF.

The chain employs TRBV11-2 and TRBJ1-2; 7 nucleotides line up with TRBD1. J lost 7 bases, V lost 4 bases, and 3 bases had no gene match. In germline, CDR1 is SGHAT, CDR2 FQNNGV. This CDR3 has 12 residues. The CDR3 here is CASSYRGGGYTF. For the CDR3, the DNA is TGTGCCAGCAGCTACAGGGGTGGTGGCTACACCTTC.

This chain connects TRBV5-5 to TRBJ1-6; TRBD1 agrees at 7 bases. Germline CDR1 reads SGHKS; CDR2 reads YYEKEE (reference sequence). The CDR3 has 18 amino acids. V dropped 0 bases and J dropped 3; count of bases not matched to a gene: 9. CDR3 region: CASSLESGTESYNSPLHF. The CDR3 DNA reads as TGTGCCAGCAGCTTGGAATCCGGGACAGAGAGCTATAATTCACCCCTCCACTTT.